This T cell receptor beta chain stems from a study of CD8 T cells in Susac syndrome. V trimming: 5 bases; J trimming: 2 bases; junction bases outside the gene matches: 2. CDR1 is ENHRY, CDR2 SYGVKD, per germline. This CDR3 comprises 13 residues. RNA, at about 0.45 to 1 ug, was reverse transcribed with random hexamers. TCRdb used MiXCR to reprocess the immunoSEQ multiplex PCR reads, holding one entry per CDR3 protein. The sample includes around 80,000 distinct CDR3 sequences, over 85% of them seen just once. The receptor's source is a human donor with Susac syndrome. The sequenced material came from CD8+ T cells from PBMCs. V and J are TRBV10-3 and TRBJ2-5; 7 positions agree with TRBD1. This CDR3 reads CAISPGQQETQYF. As DNA, the CDR3 is TGTGCCATCAGTCCGGGACAGCAAGAGACCCAGTACTTC.